Presented here are 22 T cell receptor beta chains from one specimen sequenced in a study of T-cell memory formation after mild COVID-19. Via MiXCR, TCRdb re-called the 5' RACE reads, giving one row per CDR3 protein. There are about 470,000 distinct CDR3 sequences in the sample; nearly 25% occur only once, and around 13% lies in the top ten. Sequencing was done on a sample of PBMCs or a T cell subset sorted from them (not recorded which). The receptor set was obtained from an adult woman who had mild COVID-19 (a few samples of this study predate the infection). Cell type and time point are not known.

This sequence joins TRBV6-1 and TRBJ2-5; D gene unclear. This CDR3 has 15 amino acids. Deletions cut 1 base from V and 1 base from J, with 10 bases between. The V gene's germline CDR1 is MNHNS and CDR2 SASEGT. The CDR3 sequence: CASSEVIRAQETQYF. Here the CDR3 DNA reads TGTGCCAGCAGTGAAGTTATAAGGGCCCAAGAGACCCAGTACTTC.

The chain couples TRBV7-2 to TRBJ2-2, with TRBD2 matching 7 bases. V shed 0 bases and J 6 bases; nucleotides not matched to a gene: 13. CDR1 and CDR2 from the germline V gene are SGHTA and FQGNSA. CDR3 length equals 18 residues. CDR3 in DNA: TGTGCCAGCAGCTTAGCCCCGGTGGGGAGCGGGAAGTCCGGGGAGCTGTTTTTT. It yields the protein CASSLAPVGSGKSGELFF.

This clonotype was detected only a few times. This chain joins TRBV7-9 and TRBJ2-1; the match to TRBD2 covers 7 bases. Germline-derived CDR1 and CDR2 are SEHNR and FQNEAQ (reference sequence). Losses at the gene ends were 1 base for V and 5 bases for J; bases not matched to a gene: 5. The CDR3 extends over 15 amino acids. CDR3 bases: TGTGCCAGCAGCTTAGTAGCAGCGGGGAACAATGAGCAGTTCTTC. It translates to CASSLVAAGNNEQFF.

In its sample, this clonotype was seen once. This sequence joins TRBV5-6 and TRBJ2-3, with D tentatively TRBD1 (6 bases). Trimming left V 0 bases short and J 1 base short, with 12 bases between. The CDR3 covers 16 residues. Germline CDR1 and CDR2: SGHDT and YYEEEE. In nucleotides, the CDR3 is TGTGCCAGCAGCTTGGATATGGGACACCGCACAGATACGCAGTATTTT. Protein: CASSLDMGHRTDTQYF.

Comments on this clonotype: This may arise from a read error, as a much more abundant clone is one base away. This chain uses TRBV11-2 with TRBJ2-5; the D gene is possibly TRBD2 (6 bases). V lost 1 base and J 3 bases, leaving 9 bases between the germline ends. The CDR3 contains 14 residues. Germline V CDR1 and CDR2: SGHAT, FQNNGV. CDR3 in amino acids: CASSLGQREETQYF. CDR3 coding DNA: TGTGCCAGCAGCTTAGGGCAGCGGGAAGAGACCCAGTACTTC.

The chain couples TRBV4-3 to TRBJ2-1; 11 bases fit TRBD2. Looked up from germline, CDR1 is LGHNA and CDR2 is YSLEER. The length of the CDR3 is 16 residues. Trimming cost V 1 base and J 4 bases; bases outside gene matches: 3. The CDR3: CASSQVAGGRYNEQFF. In nucleotides, the CDR3 is TGCGCCAGCAGCCAAGTAGCGGGAGGGAGGTACAATGAGCAGTTCTTC.

The V and J genes are TRBV29-1 and TRBJ2-7; D perhaps matches TRBD2 (5 bases). Germline V gene sequence: CDR1 SQVTM, CDR2 ANQGSEA. The CDR3 loop spans 16 amino acids. Trimming pared 7 bases from V and 1 base from J, leaving 23 bases between. Here the CDR3 reads CSAQRPRDRGSYEQYF. As DNA, the CDR3 is TGCAGCGCCCAGAGGCCTCGGGATAGAGGGTCCTACGAGCAGTACTTC.

The chain has TRBV4-3 and TRBJ2-5; D is tentatively TRBD1 or TRBD2 (5 bases each). The CDR3 contains 16 residues. V dropped 0 bases and J dropped 2 bases, with 13 bases sitting between them. CDR1 is LGHNA, CDR2 YSLEER, per germline. CDR3 in amino acids: CASSQDGTADQETQYF. CDR3 sequence (DNA): TGCGCCAGCAGCCAAGATGGGACGGCGGATCAAGAGACCCAGTACTTC.

This clonotype is a singleton in its sample. The V gene is TRBV19, the J gene TRBJ2-3; TRBD1 agrees at 7 bases. Per germline, CDR1 LNHDA and CDR2 SQIVND (reference sequence). The CDR3 is 15 residues long. Losses at the gene ends were 8 bases for V and 0 bases for J; bases not matched to a gene: 8. The CDR3 sequence is CASRPGTESTDTQYF. The CDR3 region has the DNA TGTGCCAGTCGACCCGGGACAGAAAGCACAGATACGCAGTATTTT.

This clonotype has more than one count but fewer than ten. The chain combines TRBV20-1 with TRBJ1-1; 8 bases align to TRBD1. This CDR3 comprises 15 residues. CDR1 and CDR2 (germline): DFQATT, SNEGSKA (reference sequence). J lost 2 bases, V lost 5 bases, and 10 bases had no gene match. The CDR3, as DNA: TGCAGTGCTCCCCGGAGGACAGGGTTCAACACTGAAGCTTTCTTT. It is translated as CSAPRRTGFNTEAFF.

V gene TRBV11-3 combines with J gene TRBJ1-1; D ambiguous. V was clipped by 8 bases and J by 0 bases, with 16 bases between them. In germline, CDR1 is SGHNT, CDR2 YENEEA. This CDR3 is 15 amino acids long. The CDR3: CASCSRGGMNTEAFF. The CDR3 DNA follows: TGTGCCAGCTGTTCCCGGGGAGGCATGAACACTGAAGCTTTCTTT.

This sequence joins TRBV19 and TRBJ2-1; D may correspond to TRBD1 or TRBD2 (5 bases each). The germline V gene has CDR1 LNHDA and CDR2 SQIVND (reference sequence). The CDR3 totals 16 residues. The V and J ends lost 3 bases and 4 bases respectively, with 16 bases between them. In nucleotides, the CDR3 is TGTGCCAGTAGTATTCCGAGGGGCCGAACGTACAATGAGCAGTTCTTC. It translates to CASSIPRGRTYNEQFF.

About this clonotype itself: One end of the junction fails to match germline, which may point to a read error. The chain couples TRBV24-1 to TRBJ2-3, with 7 bases aligning to TRBD1. The CDR3 has 16 amino acids. The V gene's germline CDR1 is KGHDR and CDR2 SFDVKD. CDR3 loop: CATSTTGTDTTNTQYF. The CDR3 DNA is TGTGCCACCAGTACTACCGGGACAGATACCACAAATACGCAGTATTTT.

The chain carries TRBV12-3 or TRBV12-4 and TRBJ1-2; perhaps TRBD1 as D (5 bases). The CDR3 covers 15 residues. Trimming removed 2 bases at V and 3 bases at J, with 13 bases between. CDR3 coding DNA: TGTGCCAGCAGTTTACAAGGGGCCAGATACTATGGCTACACCTTC. Amino acids: CASSLQGARYYGYTF.

V usage is TRBV27 and J usage is TRBJ1-2, with 11 positions matching TRBD1. Germline CDR1 and CDR2: MNHEY and SMNVEV (reference sequence). The CDR3 has 15 residues. The trim removed 4 bases at V and 2 bases at J, leaving 3 bases unmatched. The CDR3 region has the DNA TGTGCCAGCAGTTCCGGACAGGGGGCGAACTATGGCTACACCTTC. Its translation: CASSSGQGANYGYTF.

V and J are TRBV6-2 or TRBV6-3 and TRBJ1-3; D uncertain. Deletions cut 2 bases from V and 3 bases from J, with 17 bases between. The CDR3 is 17 residues long. The germline CDR1 and CDR2 sequences are MNHEY and SVGEGT. This chain's CDR3 is CASSYRTGDLFGNTIYF. As DNA, the CDR3 is TGTGCCAGCAGTTACCGGACCGGGGATTTATTTGGAAACACCATATATTTT.

This clonotype was seen only a few times. J is TRBJ2-7 and V is TRBV4-2; 11 bases are a match to TRBD2. Trimming at V came to 2 bases and at J to 2 bases, leaving 2 bases not matched to a gene. Per the germline V gene, CDR1 is LGHNA and CDR2 is YNFKEQ. The CDR3 is made up of 15 amino acids. CDR3 DNA: TGTGCCAGCAGCCAACTTAGCGGGGGGGCCTACGAGCAGTACTTC. Translation: CASSQLSGGAYEQYF.

This sequence joins TRBV4-1 and TRBJ1-4; D gene ambiguous. V lost 0 bases, J lost 3 bases, and 8 bases lay in between. Germline V lookup: CDR1 MGHRA, CDR2 YSYEKL. CDR3 length: 15 residues. The DNA of the CDR3 is TGCGCCAGCAGCCAAGATTCGGGTTCTAATGAAAAACTGTTTTTT. Protein product: CASSQDSGSNEKLFF.

This rearrangement joins TRBV29-1 to TRBJ2-7, with D possibly being TRBD2 (5 bases). The V gene's germline CDR1 is SQVTM and CDR2 ANQGSEA. Trimming stripped 7 bases from V and 6 bases from J, with 16 bases between. The CDR3 sequence is 12 residues long. CDR3 nucleotide sequence: TGCAGCGCCCGGGGATCGCTGGGCGAGCAGTACTTC. Encoded protein: CSARGSLGEQYF.

The V gene is TRBV20-1, the J gene TRBJ1-2, with D unresolved. V lost 3 bases and J 5 bases, leaving 4 bases between the germline ends. CDR1 is DFQATT and CDR2 is SNEGSKA in the germline V gene (reference sequence). This CDR3 contains 10 residues. The CDR3 DNA reads TGCAGTGCTAGTCCTTATGGCTACACCTTC. It encodes CSASPYGYTF.

V is TRBV2 and J is TRBJ2-7; D is undetermined. Trimming took 6 bases from V and 2 from J, leaving 14 bases between them. This CDR3 spans 14 amino acids. Germline lookup yields CDR1 SNHLY and CDR2 FYNNEI. CDR3 residues: CASRKDRPTYEQYV. CDR3 nucleotide sequence: TGTGCCAGCAGGAAGGACCGCCCTACCTACGAGCAGTACGTC.

This clonotype showed up just a few times. This chain's CDR3 is CARSFTGVNSGNTIYF. CDR3 sequence (DNA): TGTGCCAGAAGCTTTACAGGGGTCAACTCTGGAAACACCATATATTTT. The rearrangement joins TRBV5-3 to TRBJ1-3, with TRBD1 matching over 7 bases. TRBV5-3 is an ORF, with its function uncertain. Unmatched junction bases numbered 5, after V lost 2 bases and J lost 0 bases. This CDR3 has 16 amino acids.